The 24 T cell receptor beta chains below were found in one sample sequenced in a study of tissue T cells after allogeneic stem cell transplantation. Sequenced by immunoSEQ multiplex PCR; TCRdb stores in-frame clones only, minus some. The sample has several thousand clones; about two thirds are singletons. Sample: tissue from the esophagus, taken at autopsy. Receptors were obtained from a female donor over 55 with lung cancer.

This rearrangement joins TRBV6-1 to TRBJ2-7; TRBD1 agrees at 7 bases. V lost 3 bases to trimming and J lost 3 bases; unmatched junction nucleotides: 5. This CDR3 spans 14 amino acids. The germline gives CDR1 MNHNS, CDR2 SASEGT. CDR3 sequence reads: CASSEIPGGYEQYF. The CDR3, as DNA: TGTGCCAGCAGTGAGATACCAGGGGGCTACGAGCAGTACTTC.

J is TRBJ2-7 and V is TRBV10-3; maybe TRBD2 (5 bases). Germline assignment: CDR1 ENHRY and CDR2 SYGVKD. The length of the CDR3 is 11 residues. Trimming shortened V by 6 bases and J by 5 bases, and 8 bases separated the two germline ends. The CDR3 loop is CAIRARDEQYF. The CDR3, as DNA: TGTGCCATCAGAGCGCGGGACGAGCAGTACTTC.

V gene TRBV21-1 combines with J gene TRBJ2-1; TRBD2 is the table's D call and was not checked against the DNA. TRBV21-1 is noted as a pseudogene. This CDR3 is 15 amino acids long. This CDR3 is CASSFRLAGANEQFF. CDR3 sequence (DNA): TGTGCCAGCAGCTTTCGACTAGCGGGGGCCAATGAGCAGTTCTTC.

In nucleotides, the CDR3 is TGTGCCAGCAGAAGGGGGGCGAACTATGGCTACACCTTC. Translating gives CASRRGANYGYTF. The chain is built from TRBV12-3 or TRBV12-4 and TRBJ1-2; D is possibly TRBD1 (6 bases). The CDR3 totals 13 residues. The V end lost 6 bases, the J end lost 2 bases, and 10 bases lay between the germline ends.

The gene calls are TRBV7-9 and TRBJ2-7, with TRBD1 matching over 7 bases. V lost 4 bases and J lost 4; bases outside the gene matches: 7. The CDR3 loop spans 14 amino acids. CDR1 and CDR2 from the germline V gene are SEHNR and FQNEAQ (reference sequence). In nucleotides, the CDR3 is TGTGCCAGCAGCTCGACAGGGCGCGGGTACGAGCAGTACTTC. Its protein product is CASSSTGRGYEQYF. Full variable domain (rest looked up from reference TRBV7-9 and TRBJ2-7): DTGVSQNPRHKITKRGQNVTFRCDPISEHNRLYWYRQTLGQGPEFLTYFQNEAQLEKSRLLSDRFSAERPKGSFSTLEIQRTEQGDSAMYLCASSSTGRGYEQYFGPGTRLTVT.

This clone came up once. This chain uses TRBV19 with TRBJ1-6; no definite D call. The CDR3 has 14 amino acids. V was shortened by 7 bases and J by 10 bases, with 17 bases between the two germline ends. Germline values: CDR1 LNHDA, CDR2 SQIVND (reference sequence). The CDR3 region has the DNA TGTGCCAGTATGCCGAACAGCATCGCCTCACCCCTCCACTTT. The encoded protein is CASMPNSIASPLHF.

This clone was counted once. The chain links TRBV9 to TRBJ2-7; the match to TRBD2 covers 7 bases. The V gene end was trimmed by 4 bases and the J gene end by 5 bases; junction bases not matched to a gene: 15. Germline CDR1 reads SGDLS; CDR2 reads YYNGEE. The CDR3 is 16 residues long. The CDR3 DNA is TGTGCCAGCAGCCGAGAGGCGGTCAGCGGGGTCAACGAGCAGTACTTC. Its protein is CASSREAVSGVNEQYF.

The chain is built from TRBV7-2 and TRBJ1-2; no firm D call. The CDR3 covers 13 residues. Trimming removed 1 base at V and 8 bases at J, with 11 bases between. CDR1 SGHTA and CDR2 FQGNSA come from the germline V gene. CDR3 in DNA: TGTGCCAGCAGCTTAGAGGCTACTAGGGGCTACACCTTC. Its translation is CASSLEATRGYTF.

The CDR3 is CASSQAPATNTGELFF. The CDR3 DNA is TGCGCCAGCAGCCAAGCCCCCGCGACGAACACCGGGGAGCTGTTTTTT. The J gene is TRBJ2-2, the V gene TRBV4-3; D gene unclear. The CDR3 consists of 16 residues. The V gene lost 1 base and the J gene lost 0 bases, with 9 bases spanning the gap. From germline, CDR1 is LGHNA and CDR2 YSLEER.

The chain has TRBV2 and TRBJ2-2; 7 positions agree with TRBD1. Trimming took 2 bases from V and 5 from J; bases not matched to a gene: 8. This CDR3 is 16 amino acids long. CDR1 and CDR2 from the germline V gene are SNHLY and FYNNEI. Here the CDR3 reads CASSEPRQGLTGELFF. The CDR3 region has the DNA TGTGCCAGCAGTGAACCTCGACAGGGTTTGACCGGGGAGCTGTTTTTT. Supplemented by reference TRBV2 and TRBJ2-2, the full variable domain reads EPEVTQTPSHQVTQMGQEVILRCVPISNHLYFYWYRQILGQKVEFLVSFYNNEISEKSEIFDDQFSVERPDGSNFTLKIRSTKLEDSAMYFCASSEPRQGLTGELFFGEGSRLTVL.

On this clone: The sample holds other DNA sequences that translate to the same CDR3. The CDR3 is CASSLSQGGNEKLFF. The CDR3 DNA follows: TGTGCCAGCAGCTTAAGCCAGGGTGGAAACGAAAAACTGTTTTTT. This chain uses TRBV7-2 with TRBJ1-4; D possibly corresponds to TRBD1 (5 bases). Looked up from germline, CDR1 is SGHTA and CDR2 is FQGNSA. CDR3 length: 15 amino acids. Trimming took off 2 bases at V and 8 bases at J, with 15 bases between the two ends.

The DNA for the CDR3 is TGCGCCAGCAGCCACCTAGAAGCCCGACTAGCGGGGCTCCACAATGAGCAGTTCTTC. This translates into CASSHLEARLAGLHNEQFF. The rearrangement joins TRBV4-1 to TRBJ2-1; 11 positions agree with TRBD2. This CDR3 region has 19 residues. The junction had 15 bases not matched to a gene; V was cut back by 3 bases and J by 5 bases. Germline loops: CDR1 MGHRA, CDR2 YSYEKL.

The chain joins TRBV9 to TRBJ2-7, with a weak D call TRBD1 (5 bases). CDR1 is SGDLS, CDR2 YYNGEE, per germline. This CDR3 comprises 15 residues. Trimming removed 2 bases at V and 3 bases at J, with 15 bases between. DNA for the CDR3: TGTGCCAGCAGCGTGTCTATAGGACAAATCTACGAGCAGTACTTC. Protein product: CASSVSIGQIYEQYF.

CDR3 sequence (DNA): TGTGCCAGCAGCTTCCGACTCGGATACAATGAGCAGTTCTTC. Translated, it gives CASSFRLGYNEQFF. The chain carries TRBV7-2 and TRBJ2-1; D call uncertain. Per germline, CDR1 SGHTA and CDR2 FQGNSA. The CDR3 consists of 14 residues. V lost 3 bases and J 4 bases, leaving 10 bases between the germline ends.

The chain employs TRBV27 and TRBJ2-1; TRBD2 matches 8 bases. V was pared by 5 bases and J by 3 bases, with 6 bases of the junction left unmatched. In germline, CDR1 is MNHEY, CDR2 SMNVEV (reference sequence). The CDR3 contains 15 residues. The CDR3 region is CASSPSSGHYNEQFF. The DNA of the CDR3 is TGTGCCAGCAGTCCTTCTAGCGGGCACTACAATGAGCAGTTCTTC.

The J gene is TRBJ2-5, the V gene TRBV5-8; perhaps TRBD1 as D (6 bases). This CDR3 region has 15 residues. Germline V lookup: CDR1 SGHTS, CDR2 YDEGEE. Between the trimmed V and J ends, which lost 1 base and 5 bases, there was a span of 15 bases. The CDR3 is CASSLRGIDRETQYF. CDR3 bases: TGTGCCAGCAGCTTGAGGGGGATTGATAGGGAGACCCAGTACTTC.

J is TRBJ2-7 and V is TRBV7-3; TRBD2 is a possible D gene (6 bases). The germline V gene encodes CDR1 SGHTA and CDR2 FQGTGA. V was cut by 0 bases and J by 3 bases, with 15 bases left in between. CDR3 size: 16 residues. Here the CDR3 reads CASSLTAGLVNYEQYF. Here the CDR3 DNA reads TGTGCCAGCAGCTTAACGGCGGGACTCGTTAACTACGAGCAGTACTTC.

CDR3 nucleotides: TGTGCCAGCAGGCAGCGAGGCTCTGGGGCCAACGTCCTGACTTTC. This translates into CASRQRGSGANVLTF. The chain couples TRBV11-3 to TRBJ2-6; D gene unclear. This CDR3 comprises 15 residues. V was shortened by 6 bases and J by 0 bases, with 9 bases between the two germline ends. Germline assignment: CDR1 SGHNT and CDR2 YENEEA. The full variable domain, rest sourced from reference TRBV11-3 and TRBJ2-6, is EAGVVQSPRYKIIEKKQPVAFWCNPISGHNTLYWYLQNLGQGPELLIRYENEEAVDDSQLPKDRFSAERLKGVDSTLKIQPAELGDSAVYLCASRQRGSGANVLTFGAGSRLTVL.

This clone was detected only a few times. The chain combines TRBV30 with TRBJ2-1, with unresolved D. In germline, CDR1 is GTSNPN, CDR2 SVGIG (reference sequence). V gave up 4 bases and J gave up 8 bases, with 15 bases separating them. This CDR3 has 13 residues. The CDR3 protein is CAWKLGSWDEQFF. The CDR3 bases are TGTGCCTGGAAGCTAGGTTCTTGGGATGAGCAGTTCTTC.

The chain joins TRBV27 to TRBJ2-1; 9 nucleotides match TRBD2. This CDR3 contains 13 residues. Germline trimming cut 6 bases from V and 7 bases from J; bases unmatched to any gene: 4. Germline V gene lookup returns CDR1 MNHEY and CDR2 SMNVEV (reference sequence). Here the CDR3 DNA reads TGTGCCAGCAGACTAGCGGGCCAAAATGAGCAGTTCTTC. Its translation: CASRLAGQNEQFF.

V and J are TRBV6-2 or TRBV6-3 and TRBJ2-7; maybe TRBD1 (6 bases). The CDR3 has 12 amino acids. Per germline, CDR1 MNHEY and CDR2 SVGEGT. Trimming stripped 2 bases from V and 12 bases from J, with 14 bases between. The chain's CDR3 is CASSYPDRQRYF. DNA of the CDR3: TGTGCCAGCAGTTACCCAGACAGGCAGCGGTACTTC.

This clone was observed once. V usage is TRBV9 and J usage is TRBJ2-3, with 16 bases matching TRBD2. Germline V gene data show CDR1 as SGDLS and CDR2 as YYNGEE. There are 19 residues in the CDR3. Trimming removed 4 bases from V and 2 bases from J; junction bases left unmatched: 10. The CDR3 loop is CASSPRRGLAGGVTDTQYF. DNA of the CDR3: TGTGCCAGCAGCCCCAGAAGGGGACTAGCGGGAGGGGTCACAGATACGCAGTATTTT.

This sequence joins TRBV5-1 and TRBJ2-3; no firm D call. V was shortened by 1 base and J by 5 bases, with 8 bases between the two germline ends. This CDR3 is 13 amino acids long. CDR1 is SGHRS, CDR2 YFSETQ, per germline. The CDR3: CASSLTVVDTQYF. CDR3 coding DNA: TGCGCCAGCAGCTTGACGGTCGTAGATACGCAGTATTTT.

V and J are TRBV2 and TRBJ1-2; the D gene is possibly TRBD1 (6 bases). The CDR3 totals 12 residues. Germline CDR1 SNHLY, CDR2 FYNNEI. The germline V and J ends were trimmed by 5 bases and 5 bases, with 9 bases remaining between them. For the CDR3, the DNA is TGTGCCAGCAGTAGACAGGATTATGGCTACACCTTC. This gives the protein CASSRQDYGYTF. The full variable domain, in which reference TRBV2 and TRBJ1-2 provide the parts outside the CDR3, is EPEVTQTPSHQVTQMGQEVILRCVPISNHLYFYWYRQILGQKVEFLVSFYNNEISEKSEIFDDQFSVERPDGSNFTLKIRSTKLEDSAMYFCASSRQDYGYTFGSGTRLTVV.